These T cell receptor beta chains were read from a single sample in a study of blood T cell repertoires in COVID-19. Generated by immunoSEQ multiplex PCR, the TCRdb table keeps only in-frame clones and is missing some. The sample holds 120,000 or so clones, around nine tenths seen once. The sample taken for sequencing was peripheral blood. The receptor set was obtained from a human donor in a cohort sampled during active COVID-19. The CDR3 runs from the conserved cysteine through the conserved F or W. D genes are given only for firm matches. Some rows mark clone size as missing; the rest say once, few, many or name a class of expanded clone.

cdr3_aa: CASSLAGTLANYGYTF
cdr3_nt: TGTGCCAGCAGCTTGGCCGGGACATTAGCTAACTATGGCTACACCTTC
j_call: TRBJ1-2
d_call: -
v_call: TRBV5-4
clone_size: few

cdr3_aa: CASSGGAGVYNEQFF
cdr3_nt: TGTGCCAGCAGCGGAGGTGCGGGGGTTTACAATGAGCAGTTCTTC
j_call: TRBJ2-1
d_call: TRBD2
v_call: TRBV9
clone_size: -

cdr3_aa: CASSQGLLDSNTGELFF
cdr3_nt: TGTGCCAGCAGCCAAGGTCTGTTGGACTCGAACACCGGGGAGCTGTTTTTT
j_call: TRBJ2-2
d_call: -
v_call: TRBV4-2
clone_size: -

cdr3_aa: CASSEFSLGMQPQHF
cdr3_nt: TGTGCCAGCAGTGAATTTTCCCTAGGTATGCAGCCCCAGCATTTT
j_call: TRBJ1-5
d_call: -
v_call: TRBV6-1
clone_size: -

cdr3_aa: CASSYAHTLNTEAFF
cdr3_nt: TGTGCCAGCAGTTACGCACACACCTTGAACACTGAAGCTTTCTTT
j_call: TRBJ1-1
d_call: -
v_call: TRBV6-6
clone_size: once

cdr3_aa: CASSHMTRRFEQYF
cdr3_nt: TGTGCCAGCAGCCATATGACCAGGAGGTTCGAGCAGTACTTC
j_call: TRBJ2-7
d_call: -
v_call: TRBV3-1/TRBV3-2
clone_size: -

cdr3_aa: CASSLGSLGVETQYF
cdr3_nt: TGCGCCAGCAGCTTGGGGTCATTAGGGGTAGAGACCCAGTACTTC
j_call: TRBJ2-5
d_call: -
v_call: TRBV5-1
clone_size: -

cdr3_aa: CASSAGTGTQPQHF
cdr3_nt: TGTGCCAGCAGCGCAGGGACAGGGACTCAGCCCCAGCATTTT
j_call: TRBJ1-5
d_call: TRBD1
v_call: TRBV7-9
clone_size: few

cdr3_aa: CASSLGTSGSFFGETQYF
cdr3_nt: TGTGCCAGCAGCTTAGGGACTAGCGGGAGCTTTTTCGGAGAGACCCAGTACTTC
j_call: TRBJ2-5
d_call: TRBD2
v_call: TRBV7-9
clone_size: -

cdr3_aa: CASSPRTVTDTQYF
cdr3_nt: TGTGCCAGCAGCCCTAGGACAGTCACAGATACGCAGTATTTT
j_call: TRBJ2-3
d_call: -
v_call: TRBV4-2
clone_size: -

cdr3_aa: CASSFVGAEGETQYF
cdr3_nt: TGTGCCAGCAGTTTTGTGGGGGCGGAAGGAGAGACCCAGTACTTC
j_call: TRBJ2-5
d_call: -
v_call: TRBV28
clone_size: -

cdr3_aa: CASTPGGSGNQPQHF
cdr3_nt: TGTGCCAGCACCCCGGGGGGTAGCGGCAATCAGCCCCAGCATTTT
j_call: TRBJ1-5
d_call: -
v_call: TRBV6-6
clone_size: -

cdr3_aa: CASSLGTSVGELFF
cdr3_nt: TGTGCCAGCAGCTTGGGGACTAGCGTCGGGGAGCTGTTTTTT
j_call: TRBJ2-2
d_call: TRBD2
v_call: TRBV5-6
clone_size: -

cdr3_aa: CANREGGTDTQYF
cdr3_nt: TGTGCCAACAGGGAAGGAGGCACAGATACGCAGTATTTT
j_call: TRBJ2-3
d_call: -
v_call: TRBV10-3
clone_size: once

cdr3_aa: CASSESGGRSNQPQHF
cdr3_nt: TGTGCCAGCAGTGAATCAGGGGGAAGGAGCAATCAGCCCCAGCATTTT
j_call: TRBJ1-5
d_call: TRBD1
v_call: TRBV6-1
clone_size: -

cdr3_aa: CASSIRTSIDEQYF
cdr3_nt: TGTGCCAGTAGTATTCGGACTAGCATTGACGAGCAGTACTTC
j_call: TRBJ2-7
d_call: TRBD2
v_call: TRBV19
clone_size: -

cdr3_aa: CASSLGHSEAFF
cdr3_nt: TGCGCCAGCAGCCTAGGACATAGTGAAGCTTTCTTT
j_call: TRBJ1-1
d_call: -
v_call: TRBV5-1
clone_size: -

cdr3_aa: CAIVSLTGELFF
cdr3_nt: TGCGCCATCGTATCTCTCACCGGGGAGCTGTTTTTT
j_call: TRBJ2-2
d_call: -
v_call: TRBV10-2
clone_size: -

cdr3_aa: CASLGVTDTQYF
cdr3_nt: TGTGCCTCCCTGGGCGTCACAGATACGCAGTATTTT
j_call: TRBJ2-3
d_call: -
v_call: TRBV10-3
clone_size: -

cdr3_aa: CATGPSGGPITQYF
cdr3_nt: TGTGCCACCGGACCTAGCGGGGGGCCCATCACCCAGTACTTC
j_call: TRBJ2-5
d_call: TRBD2
v_call: TRBV11-2
clone_size: -

cdr3_aa: CATREPGLAGDTQYF
cdr3_nt: TGTGCCACCAGGGAACCGGGACTAGCCGGCGATACGCAGTATTTT
j_call: TRBJ2-3
d_call: TRBD2
v_call: TRBV15
clone_size: -

cdr3_aa: CASSLSQGVSMNTEAFF
cdr3_nt: TGTGCCAGCAGCTTATCACAGGGGGTGAGCATGAACACTGAAGCTTTCTTT
j_call: TRBJ1-1
d_call: TRBD1
v_call: TRBV7-9
clone_size: -

cdr3_aa: CASSELQVRYNEQFF
cdr3_nt: TGTGCCAGCAGTGAATTGCAGGTTCGTTACAATGAGCAGTTCTTC
j_call: TRBJ2-1
d_call: -
v_call: TRBV6-1
clone_size: -

cdr3_aa: CASSRQGQPKNIQYF
cdr3_nt: TGCGCCAGCAGCCGACAGGGGCAGCCCAAAAACATTCAGTACTTC
j_call: TRBJ2-4
d_call: TRBD1
v_call: TRBV5-1
clone_size: -

cdr3_aa: CASSLTPTGYNEQFF
cdr3_nt: TGTGCCAGCAGCTTAACACCCACAGGGTACAATGAGCAGTTCTTC
j_call: TRBJ2-1
d_call: -
v_call: TRBV7-2
clone_size: once

cdr3_aa: CASSGSRGNYGYTF
cdr3_nt: TGTGCCAGTAGTGGGAGCAGGGGGAACTATGGCTACACCTTC
j_call: TRBJ1-2
d_call: TRBD1
v_call: TRBV19
clone_size: once

cdr3_aa: CASSLLWAAGNTIYF
cdr3_nt: TGTGCCAGCAGCTTGTTGTGGGCAGCTGGAAACACCATATATTTT
j_call: TRBJ1-3
d_call: -
v_call: TRBV5-6
clone_size: once

cdr3_aa: CASSRTFEEYNYGYTF
cdr3_nt: TGCGCCAGCAGCCGTACCTTTGAAGAGTATAACTATGGCTACACCTTC
j_call: TRBJ1-2
d_call: -
v_call: TRBV5-1
clone_size: -